Presented here are 30 T cell receptor beta chains from one specimen sequenced in a study of human T cells and chemical hapten exposure. The time point denotes: pre-sensitization, week 0. The treatment is: therapeutic diphenylcyclopropenone sensitization with weekly scalp DPC. In TCRdb, the RACE reads were re-called with MiXCR into one record per CDR3 protein. The repertoire consists of 57,000 or so distinct CDR3 sequences, with about 11% occurring once and the leading ten covering approximately 4.2%. Sequenced material: whole blood, taken in connection with sensitization to the hapten diphenylcyclopropenone (DPC). These receptor sequences come from a woman aged 40 to 49 with alopecia areata. Some clones in this sample may be carry-over from other donors' samples.

This clonotype has just a few counts. V is TRBV20-1 and J is TRBJ2-1; TRBD2 might be the D (5 bases). Trimming pared 2 bases from V and 3 bases from J, leaving 17 bases between. The CDR3 has 16 residues. CDR1 is DFQATT, CDR2 SNEGSKA, per germline (reference sequence). In nucleotides, the CDR3 is TGCAGTGCTAGAATCCCCACGGGGAGATTCTACAATGAGCAGTTCTTC. Translated, it gives CSARIPTGRFYNEQFF.

The chain is built from TRBV29-1 and TRBJ2-7, with TRBD1 matching 9 bases. The CDR3 length is 13 residues. V was clipped by 6 bases and J by 6 bases; unmatched bases: 9. Germline V gene lookup returns CDR1 SQVTM and CDR2 ANQGSEA. Here the CDR3 DNA reads TGCAGCGTATCCGCTGGGACAGGGCTCGAGCAGTACTTC. Amino acid sequence: CSVSAGTGLEQYF.

In this sample, this clonotype turned up many times. The V call is TRBV7-2, the J call TRBJ2-7; 7 positions agree with TRBD1. Trimming at V came to 7 bases and at J to 0 bases, leaving 6 bases not matched to a gene. Germline V lookup: CDR1 SGHTA, CDR2 FQGNSA. CDR3 size: 14 residues. CDR3 nucleotide sequence: TGTGCCAGCACCAAACGACAGGGCTCCTACGAGCAGTACTTC. It specifies CASTKRQGSYEQYF. Together with reference TRBV7-2 and TRBJ2-7, the CDR3 gives the full variable domain: GAGVSQSPSNKVTEKGKDVELRCDPISGHTALYWYRQSLGQGLEFLIYFQGNSAPDKSGLPSDRFSAERTGGSVSTLTIQRTQQEDSAVYLCASTKRQGSYEQYFGPGTRLTVT.

The chain recombines TRBV4-3 with TRBJ2-4; TRBD2 matches at 7 bases. The length of the CDR3 is 15 residues. Per the germline V gene, CDR1 is LGHNA and CDR2 is YSLEER. The J segment lost 6 bases and the V segment lost 0 bases, leaving 5 bases of the junction unmatched. The DNA of the CDR3 is TGCGCCAGCAGCCAAGATCTTCGCGGGAGAAACATTCAGTACTTC. Translation gives CASSQDLRGRNIQYF.

This clonotype was recorded at least ten times. The gene calls are TRBV27 and TRBJ2-7; TRBD2 matches 11 bases. Per the germline V gene, CDR1 is MNHEY and CDR2 is SMNVEV (reference sequence). CDR3 length: 17 amino acids. J lost 0 bases, V lost 5 bases, and 9 bases had no gene match. As DNA, the CDR3 is TGTGCCAGCAGTCCCCGCCCGGGACTAGCGGACTCCTACGAGCAGTACTTC. It is translated as CASSPRPGLADSYEQYF.

This clonotype was detected many times. CDR3 amino acids: CASSVGQGGGETQYF. CDR3 in DNA: TGTGCCAGCAGCGTAGGACAGGGGGGCGGAGAGACCCAGTACTTC. The chain combines TRBV7-2 with TRBJ2-5; 10 nucleotides match TRBD1. V dropped 5 bases and J dropped 4; count of bases not matched to a gene: 7. The CDR3 contains 15 residues. CDR1 is SGHTA, CDR2 FQGNSA, per germline. The full variable domain, in which reference TRBV7-2 and TRBJ2-5 provide the parts outside the CDR3, is GAGVSQSPSNKVTEKGKDVELRCDPISGHTALYWYRQSLGQGLEFLIYFQGNSAPDKSGLPSDRFSAERTGGSVSTLTIQRTQQEDSAVYLCASSVGQGGGETQYFGPGTRLLVL.

This clonotype was seen many times. The rearrangement uses TRBV7-9 and TRBJ1-4; 9 bases agree with TRBD1. This CDR3 is 14 amino acids long. Per the germline V gene, CDR1 is SEHNR and CDR2 is FQNEAQ (reference sequence). V shed 5 bases, J shed 6 bases, and the junction held 4 bases outside the gene matches. CDR3 sequence (DNA): TGTGCCAGCAGCGTCGACAGGGGGGATGAAAAACTGTTTTTT. Encoded protein: CASSVDRGDEKLFF. Supplemented by reference TRBV7-9 and TRBJ1-4, the full variable domain reads DTGVSQNPRHKITKRGQNVTFRCDPISEHNRLYWYRQTLGQGPEFLTYFQNEAQLEKSRLLSDRFSAERPKGSFSTLEIQRTEQGDSAMYLCASSVDRGDEKLFFGSGTQLSVL.

The chain's CDR3 is CSVAIGNTIYF. The CDR3 nucleotides are TGCAGCGTTGCAATTGGAAACACCATATATTTT. V and J are TRBV29-1 and TRBJ1-3; D remains unclear. Trimming left V 4 bases short and J 3 bases short, with 4 bases between. Germline lookup yields CDR1 SQVTM and CDR2 ANQGSEA. CDR3 size: 11 residues.

Many counts were recorded for this clonotype. This chain connects TRBV27 to TRBJ2-2, with a weak D call TRBD2 (7 bases). V lost 5 bases, J lost 0 bases, and 13 bases lay in between. This CDR3 contains 16 residues. Germline V CDR1 and CDR2: MNHEY, SMNVEV (reference sequence). Written as DNA, the CDR3 is TGTGCCAGCAGTCCCCGGGGGGCCACGAACACCGGGGAGCTGTTTTTT. Encoded protein: CASSPRGATNTGELFF.

Ten or more counts support this clonotype. The chain recombines TRBV29-1 with TRBJ2-4; a weak D match, TRBD2 (6 bases). V lost 4 bases, J lost 3 bases, and 16 bases lay in between. This CDR3 region has 15 residues. CDR1 is SQVTM, CDR2 ANQGSEA, per germline. In DNA form, the CDR3 reads TGCAGCGTTGGTTTGGGGGGTAGGGGCAAAAACATTCAGTACTTC. It specifies CSVGLGGRGKNIQYF.

CDR3 bases: TGCAGTGCTAGTCGCCGGCAGAACACCGGGGAGCTGTTTTTT. It codes for CSASRRQNTGELFF. The genes are TRBV20-1 and TRBJ2-2; D not certain. Per germline, CDR1 DFQATT and CDR2 SNEGSKA (reference sequence). V lost 3 bases and J 1 base, leaving 9 bases between the germline ends. The CDR3 has 14 residues.

This chain uses TRBV27 with TRBJ1-6; maybe TRBD1 (5 bases). Trimming took off 3 bases at V and 6 bases at J, with 9 bases between the two ends. The CDR3 contains 14 residues. The germline gives CDR1 MNHEY, CDR2 SMNVEV (reference sequence). The DNA of the CDR3 is TGTGCCAGCAGTTTCGGAGGGGTTAATTCACCCCTCCACTTT. It translates to CASSFGGVNSPLHF.

As to this clonotype: The germline gene is not matched at one end of the junction; a read error may be the cause. The DNA for the CDR3 is TGTGCCAGCAGCCAAGTTCTGGAAAAGGCGACAGAGGTAAATCAGCCCCAGTTTTTT. This encodes CASSQVLEKATEVNQPQFF. The chain combines TRBV3-1 with TRBJ1-5, with a possible D match to TRBD1 (5 bases). The germline gives CDR1 LGHDT, CDR2 YNNKEL (reference sequence). CDR3 size: 19 residues.

This clonotype has a count of ten or more. Here the CDR3 DNA reads TGTGCCAGCAGCTTAGGGGTTCAGCCACATAGCAATCAGCCCCAGCATTTT. Its protein product is CASSLGVQPHSNQPQHF. The rearrangement links TRBV11-2 to TRBJ1-5; D unclear. There are 17 residues in the CDR3. CDR1 SGHAT and CDR2 FQNNGV come from the germline V gene. V shed 1 base and J shed 0 bases, with 13 bases lying between them.

J is TRBJ2-7 and V is TRBV11-2, with TRBD1 matching over 9 bases. The germline V gene encodes CDR1 SGHAT and CDR2 FQNNGV. The CDR3 consists of 16 residues. The trim removed 3 bases at V and 3 bases at J, leaving 9 bases unmatched. The CDR3 sequence: CASSFPKGQGLYEQYF. CDR3 nucleotide sequence: TGTGCCAGCAGCTTCCCCAAAGGACAGGGGCTCTACGAGCAGTACTTC.

The chain couples TRBV6-1 to TRBJ2-2, with a tentative D call TRBD1 (5 bases). The V gene's germline CDR1 is MNHNS and CDR2 SASEGT. CDR3 length equals 15 residues. The V gene lost 1 base and the J gene lost 11 bases, with 17 bases spanning the gap. The CDR3 region is CASSEVAGPPIELFF. DNA for the CDR3: TGTGCCAGCAGTGAAGTGGCAGGGCCTCCGATCGAGCTGTTTTTT.

This clonotype was seen only a few times. CDR3 bases: TGTGCCTGGAGTGACGGGACTACAACTAATGAAAAACTGTTTTTT. Protein product: CAWSDGTTTNEKLFF. The chain recombines TRBV30 with TRBJ1-4; weak D call: TRBD1 (5 bases). There are 15 residues in the CDR3. Germline loops: CDR1 GTSNPN, CDR2 SVGIG (reference sequence). V was shortened by 1 base and J by 0 bases, with 9 bases between the two germline ends.

Ten or more counts support this clonotype. The chain combines TRBV28 with TRBJ1-2; tentative D call: TRBD1 (6 bases). The germline gives CDR1 MDHEN, CDR2 SYDVKM. The V end was cut by 7 bases, the J end by 3 bases, with 15 bases between. The CDR3 contains 14 residues. The CDR3 sequence: CASTVGGADYGYTF. The CDR3 bases are TGTGCCAGCACCGTAGGGGGGGCGGACTATGGCTACACCTTC.

This chain joins TRBV14 and TRBJ1-1; 8 nucleotides align to TRBD1. Germline assignment: CDR1 SGHDN and CDR2 FVKESK. J gave up 0 bases and V 4 bases, and 4 bases lay outside the gene matches. This CDR3 comprises 15 residues. CDR3 nucleotide sequence: TGTGCCAGCAGCCCAAACAGGGGGGTGAACACTGAAGCTTTCTTT. It is translated as CASSPNRGVNTEAFF. The full variable domain, with the rest looked up from reference TRBV14 and TRBJ1-1, is EAGVTQFPSHSVIEKGQTVTLRCDPISGHDNLYWYRRVMGKEIKFLLHFVKESKQDESGMPNNRFLAERTGGTYSTLKVQPAELEDSGVYFCASSPNRGVNTEAFFGQGTRLTVV.

The gene calls are TRBV7-6 and TRBJ2-2; the match to TRBD1 covers 7 bases. J was trimmed by 4 bases and V by 6 bases; bases with no gene match: 2. This CDR3 is 13 amino acids long. Germline V gene lookup returns CDR1 SGHVS and CDR2 FNYEAQ. In DNA, the CDR3 is TGTGCCAGCAGTCCAGGGGGCACCGGGGAGCTGTTTTTT. It yields the protein CASSPGGTGELFF.

This clonotype was found many times. The genes are TRBV5-4 and TRBJ2-3; 11 bases agree with TRBD2. V trimming: 1 base; J trimming: 2 bases; junction bases outside the gene matches: 6. Germline values: CDR1 SGHNT, CDR2 YYREEE (reference sequence). CDR3 length equals 17 residues. The CDR3 here is CASSLSSGRPNTDTQYF. The CDR3 nucleotides are TGTGCCAGCAGCTTGTCTAGCGGGAGGCCCAACACAGATACGCAGTATTTT. The full variable domain, rest sourced from reference TRBV5-4 and TRBJ2-3, is ETGVTQSPTHLIKTRGQQVTLRCSSQSGHNTVSWYQQALGQGPQFIFQYYREEENGRGNFPPRFSGLQFPNYSSELNVNALELDDSALYLCASSLSSGRPNTDTQYFGPGTRLTVL.

This chain connects TRBV20-1 to TRBJ2-7; 7 bases are shared with TRBD2. The germline gives CDR1 DFQATT, CDR2 SNEGSKA (reference sequence). The length of the CDR3 is 15 residues. The J segment lost 3 bases and the V segment lost 0 bases, leaving 8 bases of the junction unmatched. As DNA, the CDR3 is TGCAGTGCTAGAGACGCGACTAGCCACCTCTACGAGCAGTACTTC. It is translated as CSARDATSHLYEQYF.

Ten or more counts support this clonotype. The chain joins TRBV13 to TRBJ2-7; no clear D gene. Trimming cost V 5 bases and J 2 bases, with 13 bases left between them. The CDR3 is 14 amino acids. Germline V gene sequence: CDR1 PRHDT, CDR2 FYEKMQ (reference sequence). The CDR3 protein is CASSTETPPYEQYF. The DNA for the CDR3 is TGTGCCAGCAGCACCGAGACCCCACCCTACGAGCAGTACTTC.

The sample holds many counts of this clonotype. V usage is TRBV10-3 and J usage is TRBJ1-2; weak D call: TRBD1 (5 bases). CDR3 size: 12 residues. The V gene lost 9 bases and the J gene lost 8 bases, with 16 bases spanning the gap. Germline V gene lookup returns CDR1 ENHRY and CDR2 SYGVKD. CDR3 in DNA: TGTGCCATTCAACCGGGGCTATGGGGCTACACCTTC. Amino acid sequence: CAIQPGLWGYTF.

This clonotype was counted at least ten times. The chain combines TRBV6-1 with TRBJ2-1; a weak D match, TRBD2 (6 bases). Trimming removed 2 bases at V and 2 bases at J, with 10 bases between. Germline CDR1 and CDR2: MNHNS and SASEGT. The CDR3 spans 15 residues. CDR3 amino acids: CASSETGDTYNEQFF. In DNA form, the CDR3 reads TGTGCCAGCAGTGAAACGGGGGATACCTACAATGAGCAGTTCTTC.

This chain uses TRBV6-2 or TRBV6-3 with TRBJ2-3; the match to TRBD2 covers 12 bases. J was trimmed by 4 bases and V by 7 bases; bases with no gene match: 9. Germline V gene sequence: CDR1 MNHEY, CDR2 SVGEGT. There are 16 residues in the CDR3. CDR3 bases: TGTGCCAGCAAACGACTAGCGGGAGCCAACGCAGATACGCAGTATTTT. Its translation: CASKRLAGANADTQYF.

The chain uses TRBV10-2 and TRBJ1-1, with D tentatively TRBD1 (6 bases). This CDR3 has 12 residues. Germline CDR1 and CDR2: WSHSY and SAAADI. Trimming stripped 8 bases from V and 4 bases from J, with 11 bases between. As DNA, the CDR3 is TGCGCCAGCGGGACAATCGGCACTGAAGCTTTCTTT. Translation gives CASGTIGTEAFF.

This clonotype has at least ten counts. The chain combines TRBV6-5 with TRBJ1-1; 7 bases match TRBD1. V lost 6 bases, J lost 3 bases, and 7 bases stayed unmatched. In germline, CDR1 is MNHEY, CDR2 SVGAGI. This CDR3 contains 14 residues. In nucleotides, the CDR3 is TGTGCCAGCAGACAAAACAGGGGCGACACTGAAGCTTTCTTT. It yields the protein CASRQNRGDTEAFF.

This clonotype has a count of ten or more. DNA of the CDR3: TGTGCCAGCAGTGAAGACCCCGGCAGGAATGAGCAGTTCTTC. Amino acids: CASSEDPGRNEQFF. V and J are TRBV6-1 and TRBJ2-1; no clear D gene. Trimming shortened V by 1 base and J by 7 bases, and 11 bases separated the two germline ends. The V gene's germline CDR1 is MNHNS and CDR2 SASEGT. This CDR3 comprises 14 residues.

The rearrangement uses TRBV6-5 and TRBJ2-5; either TRBD1 or TRBD2 may supply D (6 bases each). The CDR3 has 17 amino acids. Trimming left V 2 bases short and J 2 bases short, with 18 bases between. Germline loops: CDR1 MNHEY, CDR2 SVGAGI. CDR3 in DNA: TGTGCCAGCAGTTACGAGCGCCCCGGGGGCGGTCAAGAGACCCAGTACTTC. It encodes CASSYERPGGGQETQYF.